A selection of T cell receptor beta chains follows, all from one sample in a study of shared clonotypes between healthy human individuals. Using immunoSEQ multiplex PCR, the repertoire was profiled, and TCRdb retains in-frame clones only, with some absent. The data hold approximately 2,300,000 clones, with around 93% observed a single time. The sequenced sample consisted of naive CD4+ T cells from PBMCs. These receptors originate from a man between 18 and 29 years old in good health. Some clones in this sample may be carry-over from other donors' samples. CDR3s include the opening cysteine and the closing phenylalanine or tryptophan. The D gene is left open where the match is weak. For some rows the clone size is stated as once, few or many, or as a class when expanded; others skip it.

J,V,size,D,CDR3,DNA
TRBJ1-5,TRBV19,.,.,CASSMDAGNQPQHF,TGTGCCAGTAGTATGGACGCAGGGAATCAGCCCCAGCATTTT
TRBJ2-1,TRBV28,.,TRBD1,CASSFTGGRYNEQFF,TGTGCCAGCAGTTTCACAGGGGGCCGTTACAATGAGCAGTTCTTC
TRBJ2-2,TRBV9,.,.,CASSVGLNTGELFF,TGTGCCAGCAGCGTCGGACTGAACACCGGGGAGCTGTTTTTT
TRBJ2-7,TRBV6-5,.,TRBD2,CASAPGGSSYEQYF,TGTGCCAGCGCACCGGGGGGTTCCTCCTACGAGCAGTACTTC
TRBJ2-7,TRBV19,.,.,CASKATGTSYEQYF,TGTGCCAGTAAAGCGACGGGAACCTCCTACGAGCAGTACTTC
TRBJ2-1,TRBV5-1,.,TRBD2,CASSSRGSGLAERSYNEQFF,TGCGCCAGCAGCAGCAGGGGATCGGGACTAGCGGAACGCTCCTACAATGAGCAGTTCTTC
TRBJ2-5,TRBV19,.,TRBD2,CASSISPSGIQETQYF,TGTGCCAGTAGTATCAGCCCTAGCGGGATACAAGAGACCCAGTACTTC
TRBJ1-5,TRBV28,.,.,CASSFVRGWNQPQHF,TGTGCCAGCAGTTTTGTCAGGGGATGGAATCAGCCCCAGCATTTT
TRBJ1-1,TRBV7-2,.,.,CASSPSPGMNTEAFF,TGTGCCAGCAGCCCTAGTCCGGGAATGAACACTGAAGCTTTCTTT
TRBJ1-5,TRBV19,few,TRBD1,CASMTGGFGNQPQHF,TGTGCCAGTATGACAGGGGGCTTTGGCAATCAGCCCCAGCATTTT
TRBJ1-2,TRBV4-1,.,.,CASSSGRGDYGYTF,TGCGCCAGCAGTTCCGGTCGGGGGGACTATGGCTACACCTTC
TRBJ1-2,TRBV15,once,.,CATSRDGQIYGYTF,TGTGCCACCAGCAGAGATGGACAGATATATGGCTACACCTTC
TRBJ1-1,TRBV19,.,TRBD1,CASSIDITGARAFF,TGTGCCAGTAGTATAGACATTACAGGGGCCCGAGCTTTCTTT
TRBJ2-2,TRBV9,.,TRBD1,CASSVGGTGGAVGELFF,TGTGCCAGCAGCGTAGGTGGGACAGGGGGAGCTGTCGGGGAGCTGTTTTTT
TRBJ2-3,TRBV28,.,.,CASSSGSTDTQYF,TGTGCCAGCAGTAGCGGTTCCACAGATACGCAGTATTTT
TRBJ1-1,TRBV28,.,.,CASSSGTPFPQAFF,TGTGCCAGCAGTTCCGGGACCCCCTTTCCGCAAGCTTTCTTT
TRBJ2-3,TRBV5-1,.,.,CASSEGGRATDTQYF,TGCGCCAGCAGCGAGGGCGGACGGGCTACAGATACGCAGTATTTT
TRBJ1-1,TRBV18,few,.,CASSPILGTEAFF,TGTGCCAGCTCACCAATTCTCGGGACTGAAGCTTTCTTT
TRBJ2-6,TRBV25-1,.,.,CASSDSALGANVLTF,TGTGCCAGCAGTGACTCGGCCCTTGGGGCCAACGTCCTGACTTTC
TRBJ1-5,TRBV30,once,.,CAWSPFGRVSNQPQHF,TGTGCCTGGTCTCCCTTTGGGCGGGTAAGCAATCAGCCCCAGCATTTT
TRBJ2-5,TRBV27,.,.,CASRPLGEHQETQYF,TGTGCCAGCAGACCCCTCGGGGAACACCAAGAGACCCAGTACTTC
TRBJ1-5,TRBV2,.,.,CATTENRWVQPQHF,TGTGCCACGACTGAAAACAGGTGGGTTCAGCCCCAGCATTTT
TRBJ2-1,TRBV30,once,.,CAWSVGESGRQFF,TGTGCCTGGAGTGTAGGGGAGTCAGGTCGGCAGTTCTTC
TRBJ2-1,TRBV2,.,TRBD2,CASSVSGNNEQFF,TGTGCCAGCAGTGTTAGCGGGAACAATGAGCAGTTCTTC
TRBJ1-3,TRBV11-3,.,TRBD1,CASSTGTVSSGNTIYF,TGTGCCAGCAGCACCGGGACAGTTAGCTCTGGAAACACCATATATTTT
TRBJ2-7,TRBV7-8,.,TRBD1,CASGQGVGEQYF,TGTGCCAGCGGACAGGGGGTGGGGGAGCAGTACTTC
TRBJ1-2,TRBV5-1,.,TRBD1,CASSSTGGINYGYTF,TGCGCCAGCAGCTCCACAGGGGGCATCAACTATGGCTACACCTTC
TRBJ1-2,TRBV18,.,.,CASSPMDSNYGYTF,TGTGCCAGCTCACCGATGGATTCTAACTATGGCTACACCTTC
TRBJ2-5,TRBV20-1,.,.,CSAAGSETQYF,TGCAGTGCCGCCGGTAGTGAGACCCAGTACTTC
TRBJ1-1,TRBV5-4,.,.,CASSSGKRADTEAFF,TGTGCCAGCAGCTCCGGTAAGCGGGCCGACACTGAAGCTTTCTTT
TRBJ1-2,TRBV5-1,once,.,CASSLDVSGPRGYTF,TGCGCCAGCAGCTTGGATGTATCGGGGCCCAGGGGCTACACCTTC
TRBJ2-5,TRBV19,.,TRBD2,CASSTAGGGGGVQETQYF,TGTGCCAGTAGTACCGCCGGTGGCGGGGGAGGGGTCCAAGAGACCCAGTACTTC
TRBJ2-2,TRBV5-4,.,TRBD2,CASSTMTSETGELFF,TGTGCCAGCAGCACCATGACTAGCGAAACCGGGGAGCTGTTTTTT
TRBJ2-1,TRBV7-2,.,TRBD1,CASSWDRGSYNEQFF,TGTGCCAGCAGCTGGGACAGGGGTTCCTACAATGAGCAGTTCTTC
TRBJ2-1,TRBV15,once,TRBD2,CATSRNLAGHNEQFF,TGTGCCACCAGCAGGAACCTAGCGGGCCACAATGAGCAGTTCTTC
TRBJ2-5,TRBV7-2,.,.,CASSLQGQETQYF,TGTGCCAGCAGCCTTCAGGGCCAAGAGACCCAGTACTTC
TRBJ1-3,TRBV9,.,.,CASSVFAAVDTIYF,TGTGCCAGCAGCGTTTTTGCCGCCGTGGACACCATATATTTT
TRBJ2-7,TRBV4-3,.,TRBD1,CASSVRTGGAYEQYF,TGCGCCAGCAGCGTCCGGACAGGTGGGGCCTACGAGCAGTACTTC
TRBJ2-2,TRBV18,.,.,CASSLDGGNTGELFF,TGTGCCAGCTCACTTGACGGAGGCAACACCGGGGAGCTGTTTTTT
TRBJ2-7,TRBV29-1,once,TRBD2,CSVGTSGSFYEQYF,TGCAGCGTTGGGACTAGCGGGAGCTTCTACGAGCAGTACTTC
TRBJ2-7,TRBV5-4,.,.,CASSRRANEQYF,TGTGCCAGCAGCCGACGCGCCAACGAGCAGTACTTC
TRBJ1-3,TRBV5-1,.,.,CASSLAAVQSGNTIYF,TGCGCCAGCAGCTTGGCCGCGGTACAGTCTGGAAACACCATATATTTT
TRBJ2-7,TRBV6-5,.,.,CASRYRDGVSQYF,TGTGCCAGCAGATACCGGGACGGGGTGTCGCAGTACTTC
TRBJ2-6,TRBV6-4,.,.,CASRGSGANVLTF,TGTGCCAGCCGAGGGTCTGGGGCCAACGTCCTGACTTTC
TRBJ2-3,TRBV4-2,.,.,CASSLTDTQYF,TGTGCCAGCAGCCTCACAGATACGCAGTATTTT